A single sample gave rise to the 24 T cell receptor beta chains below, sequenced in a study of graft-versus-host responses after intestinal transplantation. Only in-frame clones appear in the TCRdb table, and some are missing; sequencing was by immunoSEQ multiplex PCR. The repertoire holds around 67,000 clones, approximately 87% seen once, with roughly 0.4% in the top ten. Their recognized antigens are unknown. Sample: unstimulated CD4+ T cells sorted from spleen or lymph node cells, taken before transplant. These receptors all come from a human donor who was the organ donor for an intestinal transplant.

The gene calls are TRBV19 and TRBJ1-3; D possibly corresponds to TRBD1 (5 bases). Germline V CDR1 and CDR2: LNHDA, SQIVND (reference sequence). Trimming cost V 5 bases and J 2 bases, with 13 bases left between them. This CDR3 comprises 15 residues. The CDR3 bases are TGTGCCAGTAGTCCTAAAACAGGAGCTGGAAACACCATATATTTT. This translates into CASSPKTGAGNTIYF.

The chain uses TRBV5-6 and TRBJ1-2; 10 bases map to TRBD1. The V gene's germline CDR1 is SGHDT and CDR2 YYEEEE. This CDR3 spans 15 amino acids. V shed 4 bases, J shed 11 bases, and the junction held 14 bases outside the gene matches. The CDR3 is CASSPWGQGTLLYTF. The CDR3 DNA follows: TGTGCCAGCAGCCCCTGGGGACAGGGGACTTTGTTGTACACCTTC.

CDR3 in amino acids: CASSEGLAGGHNEQFF. CDR3 DNA sequence: TGTGCCAGCAGCGAAGGACTAGCGGGGGGCCACAATGAGCAGTTCTTC. The chain employs TRBV28 and TRBJ2-1; 14 nucleotides align to TRBD2. The CDR3 has 16 residues. Looked up from germline, CDR1 is MDHEN and CDR2 is SYDVKM. Germline trimming cut 6 bases from V and 5 bases from J; bases unmatched to any gene: 6. The entire variable domain, with the rest obtained from reference TRBV28 and TRBJ2-1, is as follows: DVKVTQSSRYLVKRTGEKVFLECVQDMDHENMFWYRQDPGLGLRLIYFSYDVKMKEKGDIPEGYSVSREKKERFSLILESASTNQTSMYLCASSEGLAGGHNEQFFGPGTRLTVL.

The CDR3 spells CASSLAAANSGANVLTF. The CDR3 nucleotides are TGTGCCAGCAGCTTAGCGGCTGCCAACTCTGGGGCCAACGTCCTGACTTTC. This chain joins TRBV7-9 and TRBJ2-6; D is unresolved. V shed 0 bases and J shed 0 bases, with 9 bases lying between them. Germline CDR1 and CDR2: SEHNR and FQNEAQ (reference sequence). CDR3 length equals 17 residues.

The V and J genes are TRBV7-2 and TRBJ2-2, with TRBD2 matching 8 bases. Germline V gene sequence: CDR1 SGHTA, CDR2 FQGNSA. V shed 5 bases and J 4 bases; nucleotides not matched to a gene: 6. The CDR3 runs 15 residues. CDR3 sequence (DNA): TGTGCCAGCAGCCGCGGGGGGTGGGGCACCGGGGAGCTGTTTTTT. Its translation: CASSRGGWGTGELFF.

This sequence joins TRBV4-1 and TRBJ2-2; 8 bases line up with TRBD2. V lost 1 base and J lost 4; bases outside the gene matches: 8. The CDR3 is 17 residues long. Per the germline V gene, CDR1 is MGHRA and CDR2 is YSYEKL. CDR3 nucleotide sequence: TGCGCCAGCAGCCAAGGGACCGGGACTAGGCTCACCGGGGAGCTGTTTTTT. Protein: CASSQGTGTRLTGELFF.

The chain combines TRBV5-4 with TRBJ2-2; D uncertain. The V end was cut by 0 bases, the J end by 1 base, with 10 bases between. There are 16 residues in the CDR3. Germline V gene lookup returns CDR1 SGHNT and CDR2 YYREEE (reference sequence). The CDR3 here is CASSLARRVNTGELFF. The CDR3 nucleotides are TGTGCCAGCAGCTTGGCCCGCCGGGTGAACACCGGGGAGCTGTTTTTT.

The chain employs TRBV7-9 and TRBJ2-7; TRBD1 matches at 7 bases. CDR1 SEHNR and CDR2 FQNEAQ come from the germline V gene (reference sequence). Trimming took 4 bases from V and 2 from J; bases not matched to a gene: 14. CDR3 size: 17 residues. CDR3 nucleotide sequence: TGTGCCAGCAGCTCCATCCGAGGGGGCATCAGGGCCTACGAGCAGTACGTC. Translating gives CASSSIRGGIRAYEQYV.

The chain links TRBV28 to TRBJ1-5; 7 bases are shared with TRBD1. The V and J ends lost 5 bases and 5 bases, in that order; junction bases with no gene match: 6. Germline loops: CDR1 MDHEN, CDR2 SYDVKM. The CDR3 has 14 amino acids. The CDR3 sequence is CASSMTGMYQPQHF. The CDR3 DNA sequence: TGTGCCAGCAGTATGACAGGGATGTATCAGCCCCAGCATTTT.

This clone is a singleton in its sample. The J gene is TRBJ1-1, the V gene TRBV20-1, with unresolved D. This CDR3 has 11 residues. V was clipped by 2 bases and J by 6 bases, with 7 bases between them. Germline lookup yields CDR1 DFQATT and CDR2 SNEGSKA (reference sequence). The CDR3 region is CSARSEPEAFF. The DNA for the CDR3 is TGCAGTGCTAGATCGGAGCCTGAAGCTTTCTTT.

V usage is TRBV6-6 and J usage is TRBJ2-1; possible D gene TRBD2, 7 bases. This CDR3 has 14 amino acids. The germline CDR1 and CDR2 sequences are MNHNY and SVGAGI (reference sequence). Trimming stripped 2 bases from V and 6 bases from J, with 11 bases between. CDR3: CASSYGGAVNEQFF. The CDR3 coding sequence is TGTGCCAGCAGTTACGGGGGGGCCGTCAATGAGCAGTTCTTC.

This clone turned up a few times. This chain connects TRBV28 to TRBJ1-6; no firm D call. The CDR3 has 15 amino acids. CDR1 is MDHEN, CDR2 SYDVKM, per germline. Trimming pared 2 bases from V and 0 bases from J, leaving 5 bases between. In nucleotides, the CDR3 is TGTGCCAGCAGTTTAGCAGGCTCCTATAATTCACCCCTCCACTTT. Its protein is CASSLAGSYNSPLHF.

V usage is TRBV28 and J usage is TRBJ1-1; 9 positions agree with TRBD1. Per germline, CDR1 MDHEN and CDR2 SYDVKM. The CDR3 loop spans 15 amino acids. Trimming cost V 4 bases and J 5 bases; bases outside gene matches: 8. The CDR3 DNA reads TGTGCCAGCAGTTCTCGGGACAGGGTTAAAACTGAAGCTTTCTTT. Protein sequence: CASSSRDRVKTEAFF.

This clone occurred once. The genes are TRBV28 and TRBJ2-2, with D tentatively TRBD2 (7 bases). The CDR3 runs 16 residues. Germline CDR1 and CDR2: MDHEN and SYDVKM. The V and J ends lost 8 bases and 5 bases respectively, with 21 bases between them. The CDR3 DNA reads TGTGCCAGCGGTTCCCTCACAGGGAGGGGAACCGGGGAGCTGTTTTTT. The encoded protein is CASGSLTGRGTGELFF.

This clone appeared a single time. V gene TRBV6-1 combines with J gene TRBJ1-5, with a weak D call TRBD1 (6 bases). The CDR3 extends over 16 amino acids. The V gene's germline CDR1 is MNHNS and CDR2 SASEGT. Between the trimmed V and J ends, which lost 2 bases and 0 bases, there was a span of 11 bases. CDR3 sequence reads: CASSENRANSNQPQHF. In DNA, the CDR3 is TGTGCCAGCAGTGAAAACAGGGCTAATAGCAATCAGCCCCAGCATTTT.

This sequence joins TRBV5-6 and TRBJ1-5; weak D call: TRBD1 (6 bases). The CDR3 extends over 14 amino acids. Trimming took 4 bases from V and 6 from J, leaving 14 bases between them. Germline assignment: CDR1 SGHDT and CDR2 YYEEEE. The CDR3 nucleotides read TGTGCCAGCAGCCTGGGACAAAGGGGTCAGCCCCAGCATTTT. Translated, it gives CASSLGQRGQPQHF.

The gene calls are TRBV9 and TRBJ2-7; 9 bases align to TRBD1. V shed 4 bases and J 3 bases; nucleotides not matched to a gene: 8. This CDR3 has 15 residues. In germline, CDR1 is SGDLS, CDR2 YYNGEE. The CDR3 loop reads CASSKGQGPIYEQYV. In DNA form, the CDR3 reads TGTGCCAGCAGCAAGGGACAGGGTCCGATCTACGAGCAGTACGTC.

The chain uses TRBV5-6 and TRBJ2-3; 9 bases fit TRBD1. After removal of 4 bases from V and 1 base from J, the junction contained 1 base not matched to a gene. The CDR3 length is 14 residues. Germline V gene sequence: CDR1 SGHDT, CDR2 YYEEEE. CDR3 sequence: CASSRTGGTDTQYF. DNA for the CDR3: TGTGCCAGCAGCCGGACAGGGGGCACAGATACGCAGTATTTT.

The chain links TRBV6-1 to TRBJ2-7; the match to TRBD2 covers 8 bases. The J segment lost 3 bases and the V segment lost 3 bases, leaving 7 bases of the junction unmatched. Looked up from germline, CDR1 is MNHNS and CDR2 is SASEGT. The CDR3 totals 15 residues. The CDR3 sequence: CASSDSGGAGYEQYV. The CDR3 region has the DNA TGTGCCAGCAGTGATTCGGGGGGGGCGGGCTACGAGCAGTACGTC.

This clone was recorded only once. The genes are TRBV28 and TRBJ2-5; D is unclear. Germline V gene lookup returns CDR1 MDHEN and CDR2 SYDVKM. V shed 4 bases and J shed 5 bases, with 26 bases lying between them. The CDR3 sequence is 18 residues long. This CDR3 is CASSSVSPIDTKRETQYF. The DNA for the CDR3 is TGTGCCAGCAGTTCCGTATCCCCAATCGACACGAAAAGGGAGACCCAGTACTTC.

This clone was observed once. The genes are TRBV4-2 and TRBJ1-5; 7 bases align to TRBD1. CDR1 is LGHNA, CDR2 YNFKEQ, per germline. V lost 4 bases, J lost 2 bases, and 11 bases stayed unmatched. CDR3 size: 17 residues. Here the CDR3 reads CASSLGTAGSGNQPQHF. DNA of the CDR3: TGTGCCAGCAGCCTAGGGACAGCCGGATCGGGCAATCAGCCCCAGCATTTT.

The gene calls are TRBV6-1 and TRBJ2-5, with TRBD1 matching over 11 bases. After removal of 2 bases from V and 5 bases from J, the junction contained 13 bases not matched to a gene. The CDR3 has 18 residues. From germline, CDR1 is MNHNS and CDR2 SASEGT. Here the CDR3 DNA reads TGTGCCAGCAGTGAATATCGGGGACAGGGGGGGGGAAGGGAGACCCAGTACTTC. Its translation: CASSEYRGQGGGRETQYF.

This clone has a handful of counts. The CDR3 coding sequence is TGTGCCAGCAGCGCTCACGGGGGTAGCACAGATACGCAGTATTTT. Translating it yields CASSAHGGSTDTQYF. This chain uses TRBV7-9 with TRBJ2-3, with D possibly being TRBD2 (6 bases). Germline V lookup: CDR1 SEHNR, CDR2 FQNEAQ (reference sequence). Trimming pared 5 bases from V and 0 bases from J, leaving 12 bases between. CDR3 length equals 15 residues.

CDR3 loop: CASSLVGVWNSPLHF. The DNA of the CDR3 is TGTGCCAGCAGCTTAGTCGGGGTATGGAATTCACCCCTCCACTTT. This sequence joins TRBV7-2 and TRBJ1-6; D gene ambiguous. The CDR3 extends over 15 amino acids. CDR1 is SGHTA, CDR2 FQGNSA, per germline. V lost 1 base, J lost 7 bases, and 11 bases lay in between.